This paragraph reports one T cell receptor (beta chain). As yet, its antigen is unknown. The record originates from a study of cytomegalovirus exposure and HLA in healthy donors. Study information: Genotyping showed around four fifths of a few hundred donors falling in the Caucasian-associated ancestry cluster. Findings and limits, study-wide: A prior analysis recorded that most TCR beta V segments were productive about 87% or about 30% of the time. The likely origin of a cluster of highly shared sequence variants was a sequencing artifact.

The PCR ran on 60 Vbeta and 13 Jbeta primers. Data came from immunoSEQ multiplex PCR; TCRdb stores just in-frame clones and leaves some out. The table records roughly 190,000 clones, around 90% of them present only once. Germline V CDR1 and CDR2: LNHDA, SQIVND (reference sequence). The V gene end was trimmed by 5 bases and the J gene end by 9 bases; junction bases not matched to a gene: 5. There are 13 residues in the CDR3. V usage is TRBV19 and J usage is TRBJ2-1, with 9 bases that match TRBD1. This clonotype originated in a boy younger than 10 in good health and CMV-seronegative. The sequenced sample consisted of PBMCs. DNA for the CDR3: TGTGCCAGTAGTGCCGGGACAGGGACTGAGCAGTTCTTC. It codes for CASSAGTGTEQFF. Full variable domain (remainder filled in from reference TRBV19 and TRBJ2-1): DGGITQSPKYLFRKEGQNVTLSCEQNLNHDAMYWYRQDPGQGLRLIYYSQIVNDFQKGDIAEGYSVSREKKESFPLTVTSAQKNPTAFYLCASSAGTGTEQFFGPGTRLTVL.